The next 23 T cell receptor beta chains were all read from a single sample in a study of blood T cell repertoires in COVID-19. Repertoires were generated with immunoSEQ multiplex PCR, while TCRdb's copy carries only in-frame clones and drops some. The sample gives some 150,000 clones, approximately 84% of which show up once; 4% is in the top ten. The sequencing input was peripheral blood. The receptors were gathered from a woman aged 60 to 75 with acute or convalescent COVID-19.

The rearrangement links TRBV7-3 to TRBJ2-1, with 16 nucleotides matching TRBD2. This CDR3 comprises 19 residues. With 2 bases clipped from V and 1 base from J, the junction kept 5 bases outside the gene matches. CDR1 SGHTA and CDR2 FQGTGA come from the germline V gene. The CDR3 DNA reads TGTGCCAGCAGCTTATGGGGACTAGCGGGAGGGCGGTCCTACAATGAGCAGTTCTTC. Encoded protein: CASSLWGLAGGRSYNEQFF.

The chain combines TRBV6-5 with TRBJ1-5; perhaps TRBD1 as D (5 bases). Germline V gene sequence: CDR1 MNHEY, CDR2 SVGAGI. Trimming shortened V by 8 bases and J by 3 bases, and 11 bases separated the two germline ends. The CDR3 spans 13 residues. This CDR3 is CASQVGLNQPQHF. The CDR3 DNA reads as TGTGCCAGCCAGGTGGGGCTCAATCAGCCCCAGCATTTT.

The CDR3 region is CATSARVGGTDTQYF. CDR3 in DNA: TGTGCCACCAGTGCTCGAGTAGGGGGCACAGATACGCAGTATTTT. The chain couples TRBV24-1 to TRBJ2-3; D is perhaps TRBD1 (5 bases). Germline V gene data show CDR1 as KGHDR and CDR2 as SFDVKD. V dropped 5 bases and J dropped 1 base, with 12 bases sitting between them. This CDR3 contains 15 residues.

The V and J genes are TRBV9 and TRBJ2-5; D perhaps matches TRBD1 (6 bases). The germline V gene has CDR1 SGDLS and CDR2 YYNGEE. The CDR3 contains 15 residues. Trimming took 0 bases from V and 6 from J, leaving 15 bases between them. The CDR3: CASSVAPDSRQTQYF. The CDR3 DNA reads TGTGCCAGCAGCGTAGCCCCGGACAGTAGGCAGACCCAGTACTTC.

This clone has just one count. This rearrangement joins TRBV19 to TRBJ1-1; D call uncertain. Germline values: CDR1 LNHDA, CDR2 SQIVND (reference sequence). This CDR3 comprises 13 residues. V was pared by 5 bases and J by 3 bases, with 10 bases between. Here the CDR3 reads CASSPGGDTEAFF. The CDR3 nucleotides read TGTGCCAGTAGTCCCGGCGGGGACACTGAAGCTTTCTTT.

CDR3 sequence: CASRQFSHTGELFF. The CDR3 bases are TGTGCCAGCAGACAGTTTTCGCACACCGGGGAGCTGTTTTTT. The genes are TRBV28 and TRBJ2-2; D remains unclear. Looked up from germline, CDR1 is MDHEN and CDR2 is SYDVKM. V lost 6 bases, J lost 3 bases, and 11 bases lay in between. This CDR3 region has 14 residues.

The gene calls are TRBV28 and TRBJ2-7; 7 bases agree with TRBD2. CDR3 size: 15 residues. Unmatched junction bases numbered 6, after V lost 1 base and J lost 3 bases. The germline V gene encodes CDR1 MDHEN and CDR2 SYDVKM. As DNA, the CDR3 is TGTGCCAGCAGTTTATCTGGCGGGAGCTTCTACGAGCAGTACTTC. Translated: CASSLSGGSFYEQYF.

Only one count was recorded for this clone. The genes are TRBV6-5 and TRBJ2-7; a possible D gene is TRBD1 (6 bases). This CDR3 spans 15 amino acids. The germline V and J ends were trimmed by 6 bases and 4 bases, with 19 bases remaining between them. The V gene's germline CDR1 is MNHEY and CDR2 SVGAGI. The DNA for the CDR3 is TGTGCCAGCAGCGACCAACAGGGTCTAGGATACGAGCAGTACTTC. It translates to CASSDQQGLGYEQYF.

This clone was detected once. This sequence joins TRBV6-6 and TRBJ2-2; 12 bases match TRBD1. Germline V lookup: CDR1 MNHNY, CDR2 SVGAGI (reference sequence). This CDR3 has 14 amino acids. The J segment lost 9 bases and the V segment lost 11 bases, leaving 10 bases of the junction unmatched. In DNA, the CDR3 is TGTGCCTCTCAGGCGGGACAGGGGGCCCGGGAGCTGTTTTTT. This translates into CASQAGQGARELFF.

Regarding this clone: Sequence at one end of the junction differs from germline and may be a read error. The CDR3 DNA reads TGTGCCAGCAGCTTCGCGGCGGAAAACGGGAGGGTCTTC. Translated: CASSFAAENGRVF. The chain links TRBV7-9 to TRBJ2-1, with TRBD2 identical over 8 bases. The CDR3 totals 13 residues. Germline V lookup: CDR1 SEHNR, CDR2 FQNEAQ (reference sequence).

The chain joins TRBV10-3 to TRBJ2-1; a weak D match, TRBD2 (6 bases). Germline CDR1 and CDR2: ENHRY and SYGVKD. The V end was cut by 6 bases, the J end by 13 bases, with 19 bases between. The CDR3 runs to 13 residues. The DNA for the CDR3 is TGTGCCATCAGGATCCGGGACTCCGGGAAACAGTTCTTC. Residues: CAIRIRDSGKQFF.

The chain carries TRBV14 and TRBJ2-6; D might be TRBD2 (6 bases). Germline V gene lookup returns CDR1 SGHDN and CDR2 FVKESK. V was cut by 1 base and J by 4 bases, with 11 bases left in between. The CDR3 loop spans 16 amino acids. In DNA form, the CDR3 reads TGTGCCAGCAGCCAAGCGTCGGGGAGGGGGGCCAACGTCCTGACTTTC. Amino acid sequence: CASSQASGRGANVLTF.

About this clone itself: The junction does not match germline at one end; this may be a read error. The chain couples TRBV6-2 or TRBV6-3 to TRBJ2-5, with D unclear. The CDR3 sequence is 13 residues long. Germline assignment: CDR1 MNHEY and CDR2 SVGEGT. The CDR3 DNA follows: TGTGCCAGCAGTTACTCGTACTTGAGCGAGGTCAACTTC. Encoded protein: CASSYSYLSEVNF.

This clone was observed a few times. This chain connects TRBV28 to TRBJ1-2; 9 bases agree with TRBD1. With 6 bases clipped from V and 2 bases from J, the junction kept 7 bases outside the gene matches. CDR1 and CDR2 (germline): MDHEN, SYDVKM. This CDR3 is 15 amino acids long. The CDR3 spells CASRAPTGGNYGYTF. The CDR3 coding sequence is TGTGCCAGCAGGGCACCCACAGGGGGCAACTATGGCTACACCTTC.

This clone has just a few counts. The chain couples TRBV30 to TRBJ1-3; the D gene is possibly TRBD1 (5 bases). Deletions cut 1 base from V and 1 base from J, with 8 bases between. The germline V gene encodes CDR1 GTSNPN and CDR2 SVGIG (reference sequence). The CDR3 is made up of 14 amino acids. The CDR3 nucleotides read TGTGCCTGGAGTGGTTACAGGTCTGGAAACACCATATATTTT. Translating it yields CAWSGYRSGNTIYF.

The chain carries TRBV30 and TRBJ1-1; 7 bases fit TRBD1. Germline V gene sequence: CDR1 GTSNPN, CDR2 SVGIG (reference sequence). With 0 bases clipped from V and 7 bases from J, the junction kept 5 bases outside the gene matches. This CDR3 has 13 residues. The CDR3 nucleotides are TGTGCCTGGAGTGTACAGGGGCTAAGTGAAGCTTTCTTT. This encodes CAWSVQGLSEAFF. The variable domain in full, completed from reference TRBV30 and TRBJ1-1, reads SQTIHQWPATLVQPVGSPLSLECTVEGTSNPNLYWYRQAAGRGLQLLFYSVGIGQISSEVPQNLSASRPQDRQFILSSKKLLLSDSGFYLCAWSVQGLSEAFFGQGTRLTVV.

The rearrangement joins TRBV2 to TRBJ1-4, with 7 bases lining up with TRBD1. The germline V gene encodes CDR1 SNHLY and CDR2 FYNNEI. J lost 1 base, V lost 6 bases, and 11 bases had no gene match. This CDR3 comprises 17 residues. The CDR3 DNA reads TGTGCCAGCAGGGCCGACCCAGGGGGTAGAACTAATGAAAAACTGTTTTTT. It encodes CASRADPGGRTNEKLFF.

This clone has a single count. The chain couples TRBV15 to TRBJ2-4, with 10 bases lining up with TRBD2. This CDR3 has 19 residues. Germline-derived CDR1 and CDR2 are LNHNV and YYDKDF (reference sequence). V was pared by 1 base and J by 4 bases, with 13 bases of the junction left unmatched. As DNA, the CDR3 is TGTGCCACCAGCAGAGGGCTAGCGGGAGTTTCCCTCCCTAAAAACATTCAGTACTTC. Its translation is CATSRGLAGVSLPKNIQYF.

The chain carries TRBV28 and TRBJ1-1; D gene unclear. CDR3 length equals 14 residues. V gave up 1 base and J gave up 0 bases, with 6 bases separating them. The germline gives CDR1 MDHEN, CDR2 SYDVKM. CDR3 bases: TGTGCCAGCAGTTTATCCCCCATGAACACTGAAGCTTTCTTT. It encodes CASSLSPMNTEAFF.

V and J are TRBV4-1 and TRBJ2-3, with TRBD2 as a possible D gene (5 bases). Trimming stripped 3 bases from V and 2 bases from J, with 12 bases between. CDR1 is MGHRA and CDR2 is YSYEKL in the germline V gene. The CDR3 is 15 amino acids. CDR3 amino acids: CASSQYVASTDTQYF. As DNA, the CDR3 is TGCGCCAGCAGCCAGTATGTAGCGTCCACAGATACGCAGTATTTT.

This sequence joins TRBV3-1 (or the pseudogene TRBV3-2) and TRBJ2-2; 7 bases fit TRBD1. Per the germline V gene, CDR1 is LGHDT and CDR2 is YNNKEL (reference sequence). The ends lost 4 bases at V and 7 bases at J; junction bases unmatched: 3. This CDR3 spans 13 amino acids. The CDR3 reads CASSRQGNGELFF. The CDR3 coding sequence is TGTGCCAGCAGCCGACAGGGCAACGGGGAGCTGTTTTTT.

The chain couples TRBV7-6 to TRBJ2-1, with 7 bases fitting TRBD2. This CDR3 has 15 amino acids. Germline lookup yields CDR1 SGHVS and CDR2 FNYEAQ. V shed 0 bases, J shed 3 bases, and the junction held 2 bases outside the gene matches. CDR3 loop: CASSLAGGDYNEQFF. The CDR3 DNA reads as TGTGCCAGCAGCTTAGCGGGAGGGGACTACAATGAGCAGTTCTTC. Variable domain in full (rest from reference TRBV7-6 and TRBJ2-1): GAGVSQSPRYKVTKRGQDVALRCDPISGHVSLYWYRQALGQGPEFLTYFNYEAQQDKSGLPNDRFSAERPEGSISTLTIQRTEQRDSAMYRCASSLAGGDYNEQFFGPGTRLTVL.

V and J are TRBV5-1 and TRBJ2-3, with D maybe TRBD1 (6 bases). The CDR3 has 16 residues. Per the germline V gene, CDR1 is SGHRS and CDR2 is YFSETQ. V lost 4 bases, J lost 2 bases, and 17 bases lay in between. As DNA, the CDR3 is TGCGCCAGCAGCGCGGGCATACAGGGATTCACAGATACGCAGTATTTT. The encoded protein is CASSAGIQGFTDTQYF.